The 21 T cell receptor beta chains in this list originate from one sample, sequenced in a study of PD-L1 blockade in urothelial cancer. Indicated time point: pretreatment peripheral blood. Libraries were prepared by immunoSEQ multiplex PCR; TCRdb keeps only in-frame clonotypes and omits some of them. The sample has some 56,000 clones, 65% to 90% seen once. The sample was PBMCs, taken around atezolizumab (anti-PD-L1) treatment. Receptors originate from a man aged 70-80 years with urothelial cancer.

The CDR3 sequence is CASSLGLAGNTGELFF. As DNA, the CDR3 is TGTGCCAGCAGCTTAGGGCTAGCGGGAAACACCGGGGAGCTGTTTTTT. The J gene is TRBJ2-2, the V gene TRBV13; 9 bases fit TRBD2. The J segment lost 2 bases and the V segment lost 0 bases, leaving 1 base of the junction unmatched. Germline V lookup: CDR1 PRHDT, CDR2 FYEKMQ (reference sequence). CDR3 length: 16 amino acids.

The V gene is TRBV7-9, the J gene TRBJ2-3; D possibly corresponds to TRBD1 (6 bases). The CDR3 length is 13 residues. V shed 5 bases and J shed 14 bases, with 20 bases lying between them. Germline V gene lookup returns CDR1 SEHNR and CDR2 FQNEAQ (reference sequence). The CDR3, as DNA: TGTGCCAGCAGCCTGACAGGCCCCAGATACGCGTATTTT. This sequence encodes CASSLTGPRYAYF.

The CDR3 DNA is TGTGCCAGCAGTTGGGGGGGACTAGCGACCTCAGATACGCAGTATTTT. This translates into CASSWGGLATSDTQYF. V gene TRBV5-8 combines with J gene TRBJ2-3, with 10 positions matching TRBD2. The germline CDR1 and CDR2 sequences are SGHTS and YDEGEE. V shed 5 bases and J 4 bases; nucleotides not matched to a gene: 10. CDR3 size: 16 residues.

Here the CDR3 reads CASRPGTSVHNEQFF. DNA of the CDR3: TGTGCCAGCAGGCCCGGGACTAGCGTGCACAATGAGCAGTTCTTC. The J gene is TRBJ2-1, the V gene TRBV4-2, with TRBD2 identical over 10 bases. This CDR3 contains 15 residues. Germline CDR1 and CDR2: LGHNA and YNFKEQ. V shed 6 bases and J 5 bases; nucleotides not matched to a gene: 7.

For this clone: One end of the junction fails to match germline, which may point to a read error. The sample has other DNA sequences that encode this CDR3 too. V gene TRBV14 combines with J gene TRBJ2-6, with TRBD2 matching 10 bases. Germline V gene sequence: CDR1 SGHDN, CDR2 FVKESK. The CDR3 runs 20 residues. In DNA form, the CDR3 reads TGTGCCAGCAGCCAGGGCTTTCGCCTAGCGGGAGTCTCTGGGGCCAACGTCCTAACTTTC. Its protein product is CASSQGFRLAGVSGANVLTF.

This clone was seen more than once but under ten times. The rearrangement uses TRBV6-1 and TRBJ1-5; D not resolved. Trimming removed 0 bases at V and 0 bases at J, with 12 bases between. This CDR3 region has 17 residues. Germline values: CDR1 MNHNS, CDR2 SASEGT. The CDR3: CASSEAGGSTSNQPQHF. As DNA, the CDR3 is TGTGCCAGCAGTGAAGCAGGAGGCAGTACTAGCAATCAGCCCCAGCATTTT.

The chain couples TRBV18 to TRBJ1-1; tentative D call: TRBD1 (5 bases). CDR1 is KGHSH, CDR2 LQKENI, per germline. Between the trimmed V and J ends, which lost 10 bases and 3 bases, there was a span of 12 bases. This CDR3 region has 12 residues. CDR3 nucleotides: TGTGCCACCCGTGGAGGGGACACTGAAGCTTTCTTT. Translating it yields CATRGGDTEAFF.

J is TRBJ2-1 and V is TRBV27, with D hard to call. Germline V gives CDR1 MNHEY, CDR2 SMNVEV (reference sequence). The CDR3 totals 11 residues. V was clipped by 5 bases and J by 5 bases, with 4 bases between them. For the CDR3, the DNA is TGTGCCAGCAGTCGTAACAATGAGCAGTTCTTC. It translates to CASSRNNEQFF.

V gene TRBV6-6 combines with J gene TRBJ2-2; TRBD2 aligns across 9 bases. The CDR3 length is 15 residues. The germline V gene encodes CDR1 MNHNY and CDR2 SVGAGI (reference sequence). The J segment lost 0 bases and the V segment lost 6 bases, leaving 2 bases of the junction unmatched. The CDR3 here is CASRSSGTNTGELFF. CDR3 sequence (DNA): TGTGCCAGCAGGTCTAGCGGGACGAACACCGGGGAGCTGTTTTTT.

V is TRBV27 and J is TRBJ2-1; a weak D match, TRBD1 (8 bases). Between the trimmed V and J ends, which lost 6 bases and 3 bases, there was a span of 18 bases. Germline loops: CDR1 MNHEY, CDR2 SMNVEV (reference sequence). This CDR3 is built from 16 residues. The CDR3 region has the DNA TGTGCCAGCAGACCACAGGGGGGGGGAAGCTACAATGAGCAGTTCTTC. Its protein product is CASRPQGGGSYNEQFF.

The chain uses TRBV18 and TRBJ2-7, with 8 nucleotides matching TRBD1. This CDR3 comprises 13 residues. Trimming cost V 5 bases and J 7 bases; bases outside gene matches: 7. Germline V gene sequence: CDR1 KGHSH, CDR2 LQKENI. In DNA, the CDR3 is TGTGCCAGCTCATTAGGACAGGGCGGGGAGCAGTACTTC. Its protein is CASSLGQGGEQYF.

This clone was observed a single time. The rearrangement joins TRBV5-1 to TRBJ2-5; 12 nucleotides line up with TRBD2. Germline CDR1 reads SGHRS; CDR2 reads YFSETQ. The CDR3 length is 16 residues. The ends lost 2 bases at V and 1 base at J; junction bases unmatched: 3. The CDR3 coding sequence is TGCGCCAGCAGCTTAAGACTAGCGGGGGCCCAAGAGACCCAGTACTTC. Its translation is CASSLRLAGAQETQYF.

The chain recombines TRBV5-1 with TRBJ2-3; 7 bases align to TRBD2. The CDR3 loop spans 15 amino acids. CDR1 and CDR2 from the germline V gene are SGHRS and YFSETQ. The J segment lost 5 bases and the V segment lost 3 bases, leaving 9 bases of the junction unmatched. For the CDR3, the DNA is TGCGCCAGCAGCTCGGGGGGAACCCCGGGAGATACGCAGTATTTT. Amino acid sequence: CASSSGGTPGDTQYF.

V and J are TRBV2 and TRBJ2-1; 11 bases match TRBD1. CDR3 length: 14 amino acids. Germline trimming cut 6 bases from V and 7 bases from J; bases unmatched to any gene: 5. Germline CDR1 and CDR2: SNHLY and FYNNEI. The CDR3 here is CASRDRGRLNEQFF. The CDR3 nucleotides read TGTGCCAGCAGGGACAGGGGGCGATTAAATGAGCAGTTCTTC.

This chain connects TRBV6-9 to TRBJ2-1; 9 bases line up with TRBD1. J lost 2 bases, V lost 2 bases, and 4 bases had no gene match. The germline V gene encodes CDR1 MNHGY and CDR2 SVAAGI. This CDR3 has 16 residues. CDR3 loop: CASSYLRQGAYNEQFF. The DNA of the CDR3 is TGTGCCAGCAGTTATCTACGACAGGGGGCCTACAATGAGCAGTTCTTC.

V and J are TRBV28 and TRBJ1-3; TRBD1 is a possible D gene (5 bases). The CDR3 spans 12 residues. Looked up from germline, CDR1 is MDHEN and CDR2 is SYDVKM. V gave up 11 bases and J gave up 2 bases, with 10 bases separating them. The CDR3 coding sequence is TGTGCCGGCGGGACTCCTGGAAACACCATATATTTT. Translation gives CAGGTPGNTIYF.

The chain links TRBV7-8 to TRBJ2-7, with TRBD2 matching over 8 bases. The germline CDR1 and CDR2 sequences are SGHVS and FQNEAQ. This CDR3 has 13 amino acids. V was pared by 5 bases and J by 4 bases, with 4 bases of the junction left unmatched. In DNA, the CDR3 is TGTGCCAGCAGCCGACAGCGGGAGTACGAGCAGTACTTC. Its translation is CASSRQREYEQYF.

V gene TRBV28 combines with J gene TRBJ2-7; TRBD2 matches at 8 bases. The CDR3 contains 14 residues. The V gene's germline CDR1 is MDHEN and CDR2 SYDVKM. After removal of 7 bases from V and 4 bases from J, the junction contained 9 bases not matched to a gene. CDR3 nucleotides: TGTGCCAGCACCTTGAGCGGGAGTTTGTACGAGCAGTACTTC. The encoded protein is CASTLSGSLYEQYF.

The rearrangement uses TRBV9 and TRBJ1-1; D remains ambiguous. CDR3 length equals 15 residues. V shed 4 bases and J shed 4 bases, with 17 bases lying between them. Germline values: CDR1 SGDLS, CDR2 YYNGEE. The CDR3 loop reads CASSSHLGGSTEAFF. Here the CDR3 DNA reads TGTGCCAGCAGCTCCCACCTCGGAGGCAGCACTGAAGCTTTCTTT.

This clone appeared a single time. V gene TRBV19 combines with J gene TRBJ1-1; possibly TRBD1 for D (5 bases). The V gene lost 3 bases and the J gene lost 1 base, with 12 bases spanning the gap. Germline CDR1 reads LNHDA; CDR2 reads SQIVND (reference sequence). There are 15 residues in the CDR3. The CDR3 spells CASSIWGETNTEAFF. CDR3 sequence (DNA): TGTGCCAGTAGTATTTGGGGGGAGACGAACACTGAAGCTTTCTTT.

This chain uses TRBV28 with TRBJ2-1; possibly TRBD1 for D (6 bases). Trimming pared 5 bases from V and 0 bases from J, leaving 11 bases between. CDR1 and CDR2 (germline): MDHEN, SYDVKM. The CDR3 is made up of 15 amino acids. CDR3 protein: CASSPGTSSYNEQFF. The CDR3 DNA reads TGTGCCAGCAGTCCCGGGACATCCTCCTACAATGAGCAGTTCTTC.